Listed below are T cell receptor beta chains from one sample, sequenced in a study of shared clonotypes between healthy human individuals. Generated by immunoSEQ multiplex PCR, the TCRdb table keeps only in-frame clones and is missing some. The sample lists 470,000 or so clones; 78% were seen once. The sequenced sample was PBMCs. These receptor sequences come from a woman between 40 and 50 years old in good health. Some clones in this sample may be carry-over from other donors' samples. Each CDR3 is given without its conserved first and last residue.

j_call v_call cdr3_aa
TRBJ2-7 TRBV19 ASSIVGTRSYEQY
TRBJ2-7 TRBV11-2 ASSVDRDEQY
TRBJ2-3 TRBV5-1 ASSLAADTQY
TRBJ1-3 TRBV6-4 ASIPSDRDKGFGGNTIY
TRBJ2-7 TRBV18 ASSPPWDSSYEQY
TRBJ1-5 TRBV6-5 ASGRDTHQPQH
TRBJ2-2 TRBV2 ASSEAGSTGELF
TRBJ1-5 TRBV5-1 ASSLDSGGGQPQH
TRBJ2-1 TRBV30 AWSRTSGRIYGEQF
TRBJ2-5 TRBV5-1 ASSLTGTGEETQY
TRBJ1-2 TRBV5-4 ASRPQGSYGYT
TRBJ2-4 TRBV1 TSSPRGLKNVQY
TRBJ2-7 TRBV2 ASSEDYEQY
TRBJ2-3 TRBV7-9 ASSPIFEAGGSNTQY
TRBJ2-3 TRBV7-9 ASSFLAGDTQY
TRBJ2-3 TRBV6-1 ASSEKERILTDTQY
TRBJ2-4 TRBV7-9 ATQGRKNIQY
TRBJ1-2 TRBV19 ASSRGTVYGYT
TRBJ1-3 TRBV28 ASSPGEANTIY
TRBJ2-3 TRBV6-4 ASSETGTGGPDTQY
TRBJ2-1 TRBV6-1 ASSRFNNEQF
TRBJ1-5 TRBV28 ASSTNTGVSGQPQH
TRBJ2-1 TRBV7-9 ASRKGIGGGEQF
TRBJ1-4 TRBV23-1 ASSQRQGNEKLF
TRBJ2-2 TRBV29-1 SVEGGGLDTGELF
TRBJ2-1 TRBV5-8 ASSLRGGVYNEQF
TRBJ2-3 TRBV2 ASTADRGTDTQY
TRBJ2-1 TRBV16 ASSRWADEQF
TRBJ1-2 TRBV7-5 ASSKTDYGYT
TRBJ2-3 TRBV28 ASSSSWELPSPSTDTQY
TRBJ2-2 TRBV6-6 ACATANTGELF
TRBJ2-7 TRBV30 AWNRQGTGIYEQY
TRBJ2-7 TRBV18 ASSPGVSYEQY